This T cell receptor beta chain appears in the sequencing data of a study of immune cell composition in non-small cell lung cancer. Study findings and constraints: TIL tumour reactivity correlated with maximal tumour-associated clone frequency in adenocarcinoma.

Data came from immunoSEQ multiplex PCR; TCRdb stores just in-frame clones and leaves some out. Here the sample spans roughly 3,000 clones, approximately 81% being singletons. Germline-derived CDR1 and CDR2 are SGDLS and YYNGEE. This CDR3 has 17 residues. The V end lost 3 bases, the J end lost 2 bases, and 20 bases lay between the germline ends. Comment on this clone: Its antigen remains unidentified.

The chain employs TRBV9 and TRBJ1-2; D is perhaps TRBD1 (5 bases). The sequencing sample was made of lung tumor tissue. This TCR derives from a human donor with non-small cell lung cancer. The DNA of the CDR3 is TGTGCCAGCAGCGCAAGAACCACAGGTGGAAAGAACTATGGCTACACCTTC. Amino acids: CASSARTTGGKNYGYTF.